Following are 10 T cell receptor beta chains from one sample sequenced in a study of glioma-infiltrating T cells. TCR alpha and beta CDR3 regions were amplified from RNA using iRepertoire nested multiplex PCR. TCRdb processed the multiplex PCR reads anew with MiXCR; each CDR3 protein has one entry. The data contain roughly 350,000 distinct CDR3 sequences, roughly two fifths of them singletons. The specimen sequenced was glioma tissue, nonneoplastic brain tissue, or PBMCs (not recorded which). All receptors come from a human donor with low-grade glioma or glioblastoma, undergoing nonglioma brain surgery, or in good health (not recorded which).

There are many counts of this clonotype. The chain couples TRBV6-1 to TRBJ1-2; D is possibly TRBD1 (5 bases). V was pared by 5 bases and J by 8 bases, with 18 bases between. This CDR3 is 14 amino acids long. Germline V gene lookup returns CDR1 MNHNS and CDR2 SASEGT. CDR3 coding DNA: TGTGCCAGCAGTTATAGGGCGGATCCAGGGGGCTACACCTTC. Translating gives CASSYRADPGGYTF.

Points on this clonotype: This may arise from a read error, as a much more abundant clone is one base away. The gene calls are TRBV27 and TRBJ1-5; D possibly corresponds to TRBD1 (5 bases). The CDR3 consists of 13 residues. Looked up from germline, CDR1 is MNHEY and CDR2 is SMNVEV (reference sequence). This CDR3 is CASSFGGGGPHHF. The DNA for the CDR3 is TGTGCCAGCAGTTTTGGCGGGGGAGGGCCCCATCATTTT.

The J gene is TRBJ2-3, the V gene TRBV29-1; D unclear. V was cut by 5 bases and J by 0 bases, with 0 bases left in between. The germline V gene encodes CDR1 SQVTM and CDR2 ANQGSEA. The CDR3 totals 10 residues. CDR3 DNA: TGCAGCGTTAGCACAGATACGCAGTATTTT. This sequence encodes CSVSTDTQYF.

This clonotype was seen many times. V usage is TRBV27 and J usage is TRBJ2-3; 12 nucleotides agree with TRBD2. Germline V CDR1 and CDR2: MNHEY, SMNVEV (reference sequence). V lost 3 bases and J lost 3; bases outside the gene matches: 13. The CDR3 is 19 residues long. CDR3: CASSLPSPTSGSNTDTQYF. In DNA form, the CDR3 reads TGTGCCAGCAGTTTGCCCTCCCCGACTAGCGGGAGTAATACAGATACGCAGTATTTT.

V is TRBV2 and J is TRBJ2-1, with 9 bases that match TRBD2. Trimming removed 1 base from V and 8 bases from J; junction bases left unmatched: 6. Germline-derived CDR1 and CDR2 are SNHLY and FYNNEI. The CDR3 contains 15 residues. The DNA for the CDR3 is TGTGCCAGCAGTGAAGGTAGCGGGAGCATCTATGAGCAGTTCTTC. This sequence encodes CASSEGSGSIYEQFF.

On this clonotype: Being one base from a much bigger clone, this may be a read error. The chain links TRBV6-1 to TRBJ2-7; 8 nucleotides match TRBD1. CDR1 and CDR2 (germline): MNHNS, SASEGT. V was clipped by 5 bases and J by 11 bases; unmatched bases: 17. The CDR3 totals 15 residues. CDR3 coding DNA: TGTGCCAGCAGTCGCCAGGACAGGGTGACGGAAGAGAAGTACTTC. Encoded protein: CASSRQDRVTEEKYF.

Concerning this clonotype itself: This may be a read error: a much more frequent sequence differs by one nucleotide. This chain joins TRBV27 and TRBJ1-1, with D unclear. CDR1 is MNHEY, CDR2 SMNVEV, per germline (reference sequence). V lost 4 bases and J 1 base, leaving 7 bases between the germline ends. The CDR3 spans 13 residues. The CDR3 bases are TGTGCCAGCAGTTCCACAAGGAACACTGAAGCTTTCTTT. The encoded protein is CASSSTRNTEAFF.

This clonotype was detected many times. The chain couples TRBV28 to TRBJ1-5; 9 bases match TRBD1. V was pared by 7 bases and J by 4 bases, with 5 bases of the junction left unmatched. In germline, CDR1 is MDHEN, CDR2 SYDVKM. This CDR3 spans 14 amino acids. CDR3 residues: CASNPGQGNQPQHF. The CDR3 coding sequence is TGTGCCAGCAATCCGGGACAGGGAAATCAGCCCCAGCATTTT.

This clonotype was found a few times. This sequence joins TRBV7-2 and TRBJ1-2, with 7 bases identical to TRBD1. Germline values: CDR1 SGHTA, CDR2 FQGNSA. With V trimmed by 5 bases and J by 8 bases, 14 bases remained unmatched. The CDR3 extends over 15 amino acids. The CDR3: CASSAQGGQSVGYTF. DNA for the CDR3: TGTGCCAGCAGCGCCCAGGGGGGACAATCGGTGGGCTACACCTTC.

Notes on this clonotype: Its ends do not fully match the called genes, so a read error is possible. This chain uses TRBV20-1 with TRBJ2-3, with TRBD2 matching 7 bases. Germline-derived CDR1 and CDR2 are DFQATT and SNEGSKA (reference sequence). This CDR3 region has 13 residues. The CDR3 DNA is TGCAGTGCTATCCCTAGCGGCTTAGATACGCTGTATTTT. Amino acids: CSAIPSGLDTLYF.